This T cell receptor (beta chain) was sequenced during a study of molecular identifiers for immune sequencing clone quantification. Naive CD8 T cells underwent sorting with the CD8+CD4-CCR7+CD45RA+ definition. Concerning this clonotype: Its specificity is unknown.

CDR3 length equals 13 residues. Germline V CDR1 and CDR2: GTSNPN, SVGIG (reference sequence). V was pared by 2 bases and J by 7 bases, with 15 bases between. Previously described methods and listed TCR primers were used for bulk TCR libraries. MiXCR, run by TCRdb on the PCR reads, gives a single entry per CDR3 protein. The repertoire holds hundreds of thousands of distinct CDR3 sequences, with roughly 25% as singletons. General study points: Clonotypes surpassing 20 RNA copies contained over 98% of effector molecules, versus under 1% in naive cells. With a barcode shared among identical TCR molecules, highly expanded clone sizes could be underestimated.

The sample comprised naive CD8+ T cells from blood, with Jurkat cell RNA spiked in. As to subset: FACS-sorted CD8+CD4-CCR7+CD45RA+ naive T cells. The V gene is TRBV30, the J gene TRBJ2-7; TRBD1 or TRBD2 may be the D gene (5 bases each). The TCR was taken from a human donor in good health. Some libraries in this study had Jurkat cell RNA spiked in. CDR3 region: CAWSPNLWGEQYF. CDR3 coding DNA: TGTGCCTGGAGTCCTAATCTCTGGGGGGAGCAGTACTTC.